This entry lists 7 T cell receptor beta chains sequenced from one sample in a study of blood T cell repertoires in COVID-19. The repertoire was sequenced with immunoSEQ multiplex PCR; TCRdb's copy has only in-frame clones and lacks some. The sample records 220,000 or so clones, around 90% being singletons. Sequencing was carried out using PBMCs or T cells enriched from blood (not recorded which). These receptor sequences come from a man in his thirties or forties who had been exposed to COVID-19.

Comments on this clone: A read error may produce the germline difference seen at one junction end. This chain uses TRBV2 with TRBJ2-3; TRBD2 matches 13 bases. This CDR3 spans 15 amino acids. Germline V CDR1 and CDR2: SNHLY, FYNNEI. The CDR3 DNA is TGTGCCAGCCTGGAACTAGCGGGGGGGGCAGAGACGCAGTATTTT. Its protein product is CASLELAGGAETQYF.

The chain joins TRBV6-5 to TRBJ1-1; D unclear. Germline CDR1 reads MNHEY; CDR2 reads SVGAGI. This CDR3 has 14 amino acids. Deletions cut 8 bases from V and 1 base from J, with 14 bases between. The CDR3 is CASYAPAGNTEAFF. CDR3 sequence (DNA): TGTGCCAGCTACGCCCCCGCGGGGAACACTGAAGCTTTCTTT.

Only a few counts were recorded for this clone. J is TRBJ1-1 and V is TRBV11-2; a weak D match, TRBD1 (5 bases). The CDR3 sequence is 15 residues long. CDR1 and CDR2 from the germline V gene are SGHAT and FQNNGV. The V gene lost 4 bases and the J gene lost 0 bases, with 12 bases spanning the gap. CDR3 loop: CASSYDSYMNTEAFF. The CDR3 nucleotides are TGTGCCAGCAGCTATGACAGCTATATGAACACTGAAGCTTTCTTT.

This chain uses TRBV3-1 (or the pseudogene TRBV3-2) with TRBJ2-1; the match to TRBD2 covers 7 bases. V trimming: 2 bases; J trimming: 1 base; junction bases outside the gene matches: 2. CDR3 size: 15 residues. The germline CDR1 and CDR2 sequences are LGHDT and YNNKEL (reference sequence). DNA for the CDR3: TGTGCCAGCAGCCAACCGGGACTATCCTACAATGAGCAGTTCTTC. Amino acid sequence: CASSQPGLSYNEQFF.

The gene calls are TRBV11-3 and TRBJ1-1; D is unclear. CDR3 length: 13 residues. The V end lost 3 bases, the J end lost 1 base, and 6 bases lay between the germline ends. Germline V gene sequence: CDR1 SGHNT, CDR2 YENEEA. The CDR3 DNA sequence: TGTGCCAGCAGCTTTGGAGAGAACACTGAAGCTTTCTTT. This gives the protein CASSFGENTEAFF. The complete variable domain, with remaining parts taken from reference TRBV11-3 and TRBJ1-1, reads EAGVVQSPRYKIIEKKQPVAFWCNPISGHNTLYWYLQNLGQGPELLIRYENEEAVDDSQLPKDRFSAERLKGVDSTLKIQPAELGDSAVYLCASSFGENTEAFFGQGTRLTVV.

This chain uses TRBV2 with TRBJ1-3; a possible D gene is TRBD1 (6 bases). This CDR3 has 16 amino acids. The V end lost 2 bases, the J end lost 3 bases, and 14 bases lay between the germline ends. The V gene's germline CDR1 is SNHLY and CDR2 FYNNEI. This chain's CDR3 is CASSESGRGVGNTIYF. CDR3 coding DNA: TGTGCCAGCAGTGAAAGTGGCAGGGGTGTTGGAAACACCATATATTTT.

The chain uses TRBV4-2 and TRBJ2-7, with TRBD1 identical over 9 bases. Germline V gene lookup returns CDR1 LGHNA and CDR2 YNFKEQ. CDR3 size: 15 residues. V lost 4 bases to trimming and J lost 1 base; unmatched junction nucleotides: 5. In nucleotides, the CDR3 is TGTGCCAGCAGCCTAAACAGGGGGCATTCCTACGAGCAGTACTTC. Its translation is CASSLNRGHSYEQYF.